This passage covers 5 T cell receptor beta chains from one sample sequenced in a study of blood T cells in healthy people across ages. Sample-barcoded 5' priming and a J-beta primer mix drove a second PCR of about 7 to 11 cycles. Using its own MiXCR run on the 5' RACE reads, TCRdb lists one record per CDR3 protein. Of roughly 560,000 distinct CDR3 sequences in the sample, around 24% were seen once. The same data also contributed to another study, on T cells of mothers and their children.

Input material: blood. These receptors all stem from a boy aged 5-17 years in good health.

Only a few counts were recorded for this clonotype. This sequence joins TRBV29-1 and TRBJ2-5, with TRBD2 matching 7 bases. The DNA matches TRBJ2-7 better at its end, which makes the J call doubtful. This CDR3 contains 12 residues. From germline, CDR1 is SQVTM and CDR2 ANQGSEA. CDR3 bases: TGCAGCGTTGGCGGGAGAGATTACGAGCAGTACTTC. This gives the protein CSVGGRDYEQYF.

The CDR3 loop reads CASSQDSGVPNEKLFF. CDR3 nucleotides: TGCGCCAGCAGCCAAGATTCCGGGGTTCCTAATGAAAAACTGTTTTTT. The chain links TRBV4-3 to TRBJ1-4; D call uncertain. Looked up from germline, CDR1 is LGHNA and CDR2 is YSLEER. CDR3 length: 16 amino acids. Between the trimmed V and J ends, which lost 0 bases and 3 bases, there was a span of 11 bases.

This clonotype was observed a handful of times. The chain combines TRBV9 with TRBJ2-5, with 8 bases matching TRBD1. With 4 bases clipped from V and 4 bases from J, the junction kept 9 bases outside the gene matches. There are 15 residues in the CDR3. Germline lookup yields CDR1 SGDLS and CDR2 YYNGEE. In DNA, the CDR3 is TGTGCCAGCAGCCCCCGTCCAGGGGGCCTAGAGACCCAGTACTTC. It specifies CASSPRPGGLETQYF. Based on the CDR3 plus reference TRBV9 and TRBJ2-5, the full variable domain is DSGVTQTPKHLITATGQRVTLRCSPRSGDLSVYWYQQSLDQGLQFLIQYYNGEERAKGNILERFSAQQFPDLHSELNLSSLELGDSALYFCASSPRPGGLETQYFGPGTRLLVL.

The V call is TRBV29-1, the J call TRBJ2-7; TRBD2 matches at 8 bases. Germline V lookup: CDR1 SQVTM, CDR2 ANQGSEA. The CDR3 has 17 amino acids. The J segment lost 0 bases and the V segment lost 0 bases, leaving 10 bases of the junction unmatched. The CDR3 loop reads CSVEDGLAGSSSYEQYF. The CDR3 bases are TGCAGCGTTGAAGATGGCCTAGCGGGTTCCAGCTCCTACGAGCAGTACTTC.

The chain employs TRBV15 and TRBJ2-1, with D tentatively TRBD1 (6 bases). V shed 0 bases and J shed 10 bases, with 13 bases lying between them. The CDR3 spans 14 residues. The germline gives CDR1 LNHNV, CDR2 YYDKDF (reference sequence). CDR3 in amino acids: CATSRDGGVREQFF. The CDR3 region has the DNA TGTGCCACCAGCAGAGATGGGGGCGTACGGGAGCAGTTCTTC.